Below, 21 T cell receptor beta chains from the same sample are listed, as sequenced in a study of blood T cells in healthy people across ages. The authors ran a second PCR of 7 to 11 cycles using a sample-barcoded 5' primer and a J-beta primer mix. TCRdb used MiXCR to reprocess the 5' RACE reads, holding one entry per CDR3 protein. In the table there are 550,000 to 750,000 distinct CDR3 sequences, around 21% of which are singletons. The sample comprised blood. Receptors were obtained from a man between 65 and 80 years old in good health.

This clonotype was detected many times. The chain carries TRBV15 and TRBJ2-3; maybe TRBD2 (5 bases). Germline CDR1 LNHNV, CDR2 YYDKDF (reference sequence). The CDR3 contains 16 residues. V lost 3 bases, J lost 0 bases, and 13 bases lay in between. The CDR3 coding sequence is TGTGCCACCAGCAGCATAAGCGGAGTTAGCACAGATACGCAGTATTTT. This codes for CATSSISGVSTDTQYF.

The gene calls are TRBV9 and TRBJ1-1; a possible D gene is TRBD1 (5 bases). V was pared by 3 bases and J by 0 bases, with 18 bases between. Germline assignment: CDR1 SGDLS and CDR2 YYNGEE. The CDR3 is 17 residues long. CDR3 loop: CASSAYRMTVLNTEAFF. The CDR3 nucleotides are TGTGCCAGCAGCGCTTACCGGATGACAGTTTTGAACACTGAAGCTTTCTTT.

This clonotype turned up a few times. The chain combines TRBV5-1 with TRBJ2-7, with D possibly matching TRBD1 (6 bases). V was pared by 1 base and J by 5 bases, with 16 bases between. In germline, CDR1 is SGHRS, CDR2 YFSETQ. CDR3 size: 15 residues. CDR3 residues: CASSLSGTDSHEQYF. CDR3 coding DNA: TGCGCCAGCAGCTTGTCCGGGACGGACAGCCACGAGCAGTACTTC.

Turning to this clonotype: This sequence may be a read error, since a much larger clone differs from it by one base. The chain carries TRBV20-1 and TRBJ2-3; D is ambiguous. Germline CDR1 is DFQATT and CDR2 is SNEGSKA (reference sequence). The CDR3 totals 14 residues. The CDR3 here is CSARTDLRADPQYF. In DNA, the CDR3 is TGCAGTGCTAGAACGGACCTTAGGGCAGATCCGCAGTATTTT.

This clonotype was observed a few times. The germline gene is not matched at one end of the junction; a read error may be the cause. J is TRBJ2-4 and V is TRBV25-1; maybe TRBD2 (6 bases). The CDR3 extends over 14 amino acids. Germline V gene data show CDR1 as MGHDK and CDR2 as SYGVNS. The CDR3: CANSGTGAKNIQYF. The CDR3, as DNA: TGTGCCAACAGTGGGACTGGGGCCAAAAACATTCAGTACTTC.

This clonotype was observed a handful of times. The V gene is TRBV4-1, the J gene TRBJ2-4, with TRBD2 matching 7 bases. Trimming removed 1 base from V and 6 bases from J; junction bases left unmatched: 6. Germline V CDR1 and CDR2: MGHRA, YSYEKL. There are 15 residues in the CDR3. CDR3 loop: CASSQVPGGGNIQYF. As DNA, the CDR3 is TGCGCCAGCAGCCAAGTGCCGGGAGGCGGAAACATTCAGTACTTC.

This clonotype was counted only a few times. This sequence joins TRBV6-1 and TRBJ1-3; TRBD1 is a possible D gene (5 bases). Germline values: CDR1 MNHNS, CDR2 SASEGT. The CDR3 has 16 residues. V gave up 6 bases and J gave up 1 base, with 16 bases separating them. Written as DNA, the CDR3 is TGTGCCAGCAGCCGCGAGGGGCAGGGTTCTGGAAACACCATATATTTT. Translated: CASSREGQGSGNTIYF.

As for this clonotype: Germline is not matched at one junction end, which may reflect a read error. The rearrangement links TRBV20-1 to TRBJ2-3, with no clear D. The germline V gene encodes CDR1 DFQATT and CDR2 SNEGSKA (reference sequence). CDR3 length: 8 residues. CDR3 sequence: CVTDTQYF. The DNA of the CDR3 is TGTGTGACAGATACGCAGTATTTT.

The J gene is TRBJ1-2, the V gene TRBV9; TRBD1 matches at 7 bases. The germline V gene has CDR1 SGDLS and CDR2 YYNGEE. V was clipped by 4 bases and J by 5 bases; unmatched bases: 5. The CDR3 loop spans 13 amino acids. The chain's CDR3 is CASSTGTEYGYTF. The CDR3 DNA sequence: TGTGCCAGCAGCACCGGGACAGAGTATGGCTACACCTTC.

This CDR3 reads CAGVYGRNSGNTIYF. The CDR3 DNA reads TGTGCCGGCGTCTACGGCAGGAACTCTGGAAACACCATATATTTT. This rearrangement joins TRBV7-9 to TRBJ1-3; D not certain. The ends were cut back, 11 bases at V and 0 bases at J, with 17 bases in the middle. The CDR3 spans 15 residues. Germline V CDR1 and CDR2: SEHNR, FQNEAQ (reference sequence).

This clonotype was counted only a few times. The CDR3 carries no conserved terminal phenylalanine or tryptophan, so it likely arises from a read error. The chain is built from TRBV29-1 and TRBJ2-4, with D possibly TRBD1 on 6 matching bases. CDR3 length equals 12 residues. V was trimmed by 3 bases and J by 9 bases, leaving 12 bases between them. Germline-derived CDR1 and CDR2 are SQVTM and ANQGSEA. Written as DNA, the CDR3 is TGCAGCGTTGACCCGGGACAAGGCATTCAGTACCTC. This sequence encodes CSVDPGQGIQYL.

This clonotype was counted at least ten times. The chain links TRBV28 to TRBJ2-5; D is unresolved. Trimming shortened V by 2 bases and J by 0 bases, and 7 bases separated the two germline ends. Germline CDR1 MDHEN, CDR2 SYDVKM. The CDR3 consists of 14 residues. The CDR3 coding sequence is TGTGCCAGCAGTTTAGACCGGGACCAAGAGACCCAGTACTTC. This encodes CASSLDRDQETQYF.

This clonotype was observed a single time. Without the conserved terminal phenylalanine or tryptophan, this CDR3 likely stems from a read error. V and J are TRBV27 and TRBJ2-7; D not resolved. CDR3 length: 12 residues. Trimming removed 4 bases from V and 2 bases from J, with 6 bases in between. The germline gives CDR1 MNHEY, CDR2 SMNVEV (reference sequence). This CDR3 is CASSSRAYEQYS. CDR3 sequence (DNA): TGTGCCAGCAGTTCCCGGGCCTACGAGCAGTACTCC.

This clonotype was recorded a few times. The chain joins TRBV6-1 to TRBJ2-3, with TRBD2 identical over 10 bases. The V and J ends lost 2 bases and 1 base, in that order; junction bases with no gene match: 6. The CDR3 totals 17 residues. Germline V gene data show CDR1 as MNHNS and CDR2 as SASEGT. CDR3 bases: TGTGCCAGCAGTGAATGGGCTAGCGGGAGTGGCACAGATACGCAGTATTTT. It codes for CASSEWASGSGTDTQYF.

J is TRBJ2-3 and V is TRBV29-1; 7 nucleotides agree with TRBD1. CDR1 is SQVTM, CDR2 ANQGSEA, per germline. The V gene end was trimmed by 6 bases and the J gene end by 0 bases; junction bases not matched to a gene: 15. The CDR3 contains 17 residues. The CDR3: CSVSSGTARTSTDTQYF. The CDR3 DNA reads TGCAGCGTCTCGTCCGGGACAGCAAGAACTAGCACAGATACGCAGTATTTT.

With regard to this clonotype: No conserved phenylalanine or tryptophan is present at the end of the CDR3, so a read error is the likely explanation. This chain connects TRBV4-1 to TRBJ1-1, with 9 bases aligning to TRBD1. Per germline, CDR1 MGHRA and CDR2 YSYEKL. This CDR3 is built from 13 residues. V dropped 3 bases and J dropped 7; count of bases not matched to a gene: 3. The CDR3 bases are TGCGCCAGCAGCCATGGACAGGGGTATGAAGCTTTCTCT. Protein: CASSHGQGYEAFS.

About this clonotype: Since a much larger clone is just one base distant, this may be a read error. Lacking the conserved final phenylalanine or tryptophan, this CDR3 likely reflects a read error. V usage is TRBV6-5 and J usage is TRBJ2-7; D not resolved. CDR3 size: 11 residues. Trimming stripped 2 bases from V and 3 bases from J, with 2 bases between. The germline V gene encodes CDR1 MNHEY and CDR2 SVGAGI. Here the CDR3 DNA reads TGTGCCAGCAGTTACGACTACGAGCAGTACCTC. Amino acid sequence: CASSYDYEQYL.

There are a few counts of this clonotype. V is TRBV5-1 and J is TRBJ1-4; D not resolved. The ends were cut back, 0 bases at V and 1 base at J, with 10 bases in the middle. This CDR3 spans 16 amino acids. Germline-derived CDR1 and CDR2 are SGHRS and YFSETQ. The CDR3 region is CASSLDGWGTNEKLFF. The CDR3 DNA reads TGCGCCAGCAGCTTGGATGGTTGGGGAACTAATGAAAAACTGTTTTTT. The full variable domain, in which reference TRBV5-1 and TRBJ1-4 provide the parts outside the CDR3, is KAGVTQTPRYLIKTRGQQVTLSCSPISGHRSVSWYQQTPGQGLQFLFEYFSETQRNKGNFPGRFSGRQFSNSRSEMNVSTLELGDSALYLCASSLDGWGTNEKLFFGSGTQLSVL.

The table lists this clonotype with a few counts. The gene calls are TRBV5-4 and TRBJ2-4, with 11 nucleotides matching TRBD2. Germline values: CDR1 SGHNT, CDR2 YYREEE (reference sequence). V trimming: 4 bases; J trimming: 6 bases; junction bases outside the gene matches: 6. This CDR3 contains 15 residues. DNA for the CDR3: TGTGCCAGCAGCCCGACTAGCGGGACGGCAAACATTCAGTACTTC. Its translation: CASSPTSGTANIQYF.

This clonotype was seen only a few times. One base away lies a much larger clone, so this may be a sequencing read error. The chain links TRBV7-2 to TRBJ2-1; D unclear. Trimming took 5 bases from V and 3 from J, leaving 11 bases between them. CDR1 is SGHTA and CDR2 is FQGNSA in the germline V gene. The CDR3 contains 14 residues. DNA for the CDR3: TGTGCCAGCAGCGGAGTAGCATACTACAATGAGCAGTTCTTC. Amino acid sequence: CASSGVAYYNEQFF. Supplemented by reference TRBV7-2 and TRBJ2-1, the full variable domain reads GAGVSQSPSNKVTEKGKDVELRCDPISGHTALYWYRQSLGQGLEFLIYFQGNSAPDKSGLPSDRFSAERTGGSVSTLTIQRTQQEDSAVYLCASSGVAYYNEQFFGPGTRLTVL.

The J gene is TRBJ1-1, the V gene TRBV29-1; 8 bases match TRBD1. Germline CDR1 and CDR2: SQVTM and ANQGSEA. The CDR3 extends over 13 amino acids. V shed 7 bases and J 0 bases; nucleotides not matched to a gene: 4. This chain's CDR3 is CSAGQGLNTEAFF. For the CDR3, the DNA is TGCAGCGCTGGACAGGGATTGAACACTGAAGCTTTCTTT.